One sample yielded the 25 T cell receptor beta chains listed below, sequenced in a study of cytomegalovirus exposure and HLA in healthy donors. A multiplex PCR was run with 60 Vbeta primers and 13 Jbeta primers. Clones were sequenced by immunoSEQ multiplex PCR, and TCRdb holds only the in-frame ones, with some missing. In the table there are fewer than 100,000 clones, about 74% of which are singletons. Sequences were obtained from PBMCs. All receptors come from a man between 60 and 75 years old in good health and CMV-seropositive.

Concerning this clone: Likely a read error: the CDR3 ends without its conserved phenylalanine or tryptophan. The chain employs TRBV6-5 and TRBJ2-7; 8 bases align to TRBD1. Trimming at V came to 0 bases and at J to 0 bases, leaving 4 bases not matched to a gene. CDR3 length: 16 amino acids. Germline V gives CDR1 MNHEY, CDR2 SVGAGI. The CDR3 bases are TGTGCCAGCAGTTACTCCGGACAGGGATTCTCCTACGAGCAGTACCTC. Protein product: CASSYSGQGFSYEQYL.

The V call is TRBV18, the J call TRBJ2-3, with a tentative D call TRBD1 (5 bases). Germline V lookup: CDR1 KGHSH, CDR2 LQKENI. This CDR3 region has 15 residues. V lost 3 bases and J 1 base, leaving 11 bases between the germline ends. The DNA of the CDR3 is TGTGCCAGCTCACCCAAGGGGCAGGGCACAGATACGCAGTATTTT. It yields the protein CASSPKGQGTDTQYF.

The chain couples TRBV19 to TRBJ2-1; no definite D call. Trimming pared 6 bases from V and 7 bases from J, leaving 13 bases between. The CDR3 has 13 residues. Germline CDR1 LNHDA, CDR2 SQIVND (reference sequence). The CDR3 sequence: CASSPISGNEQFF. The CDR3 bases are TGTGCCAGTAGCCCCATTTCCGGGAATGAGCAGTTCTTC.

The V call is TRBV2, the J call TRBJ2-2; D is possibly TRBD1 (5 bases). Germline V CDR1 and CDR2: SNHLY, FYNNEI. This CDR3 contains 14 residues. With 8 bases removed from V and 2 bases from J, the gap between germline ends came to 12 bases. The CDR3 DNA is TGTGCCAGCCTACTGACAGAAAACACCGGGGAGCTGTTTTTT. Protein sequence: CASLLTENTGELFF.

The chain recombines TRBV7-2 with TRBJ1-4, with a weak D call TRBD1 (6 bases). Germline V lookup: CDR1 SGHTA, CDR2 FQGNSA. There are 18 residues in the CDR3. V was trimmed by 3 bases and J by 0 bases, leaving 17 bases between them. The CDR3 DNA reads as TGTGCCAGCAGCTTTCTACCGGGACACCTTTCAACTAATGAAAAACTGTTTTTT. Its translation: CASSFLPGHLSTNEKLFF.

The table lists this clone with a few counts. The V call is TRBV5-6, the J call TRBJ1-6; no reliable D call. Germline lookup yields CDR1 SGHDT and CDR2 YYEEEE. This CDR3 is built from 16 residues. The germline V and J ends were trimmed by 2 bases and 4 bases, with 13 bases remaining between them. The CDR3 loop reads CASSLPEGTYNSPLHF. Here the CDR3 DNA reads TGTGCCAGCAGCTTACCGGAGGGAACGTATAATTCACCCCTCCACTTT.

The chain recombines TRBV29-1 with TRBJ2-3, with 8 nucleotides matching TRBD2. Germline V gene lookup returns CDR1 SQVTM and CDR2 ANQGSEA. With V trimmed by 4 bases and J by 6 bases, 12 bases remained unmatched. The CDR3 extends over 15 amino acids. The CDR3 DNA reads TGCAGCGTTGGGGGGGCTAGCGGGCGGTCGGATACGCAGTATTTT. Its translation is CSVGGASGRSDTQYF.

The chain couples TRBV7-2 to TRBJ2-2; D not resolved. Germline V gene data show CDR1 as SGHTA and CDR2 as FQGNSA. The CDR3 contains 14 residues. Between the trimmed V and J ends, which lost 0 bases and 3 bases, there was a span of 5 bases. CDR3 region: CASSLALYTGELFF. The DNA for the CDR3 is TGTGCCAGCAGCTTAGCCCTGTACACCGGGGAGCTGTTTTTT.

The chain couples TRBV9 to TRBJ2-2, with 14 bases lining up with TRBD2. The J segment lost 9 bases and the V segment lost 4 bases, leaving 2 bases of the junction unmatched. From germline, CDR1 is SGDLS and CDR2 YYNGEE. The CDR3 consists of 14 residues. This CDR3 is CASSRLAGGRELFF. The CDR3 DNA reads TGTGCCAGCAGCCGACTAGCGGGAGGGAGGGAGCTGTTTTTT. Together with reference TRBV9 and TRBJ2-2, the CDR3 gives the full variable domain: DSGVTQTPKHLITATGQRVTLRCSPRSGDLSVYWYQQSLDQGLQFLIQYYNGEERAKGNILERFSAQQFPDLHSELNLSSLELGDSALYFCASSRLAGGRELFFGEGSRLTVL.

The rearrangement joins TRBV11-1 to TRBJ2-1, with TRBD1 as a possible D gene (6 bases). CDR3 length equals 12 residues. CDR1 and CDR2 from the germline V gene are SGHAT and FQDESV (reference sequence). Deletions cut 5 bases from V and 16 bases from J, with 18 bases between. The CDR3, as DNA: TGTGCCAGCAGCCAGCTACAGGGTGTGCTCTTCTTC. It translates to CASSQLQGVLFF. Supplemented by reference TRBV11-1 and TRBJ2-1, the full variable domain reads EAEVAQSPRYKITEKSQAVAFWCDPISGHATLYWYRQILGQGPELLVQFQDESVVDDSQLPKDRFSAERLKGVDSTLKIQPAELGDSAMYLCASSQLQGVLFFGPGTRLTVL.

The chain carries TRBV11-1 and TRBJ2-5; D may be TRBD1 (5 bases). Germline V gene data show CDR1 as SGHAT and CDR2 as FQDESV (reference sequence). Trimming took 5 bases from V and 7 from J, leaving 14 bases between them. This CDR3 comprises 13 residues. CDR3 amino acids: CASSNQVTGTQYF. CDR3 nucleotides: TGTGCCAGCAGCAACCAGGTCACAGGGACCCAGTACTTC.

The chain uses TRBV4-1 and TRBJ1-3; D remains unclear. The CDR3 is made up of 13 amino acids. The V end was cut by 2 bases, the J end by 8 bases, with 10 bases between. From germline, CDR1 is MGHRA and CDR2 YSYEKL. The CDR3 protein is CASSQMVQDTIYF. CDR3 DNA sequence: TGCGCCAGCAGCCAAATGGTACAAGACACCATATATTTT.

V usage is TRBV4-2 and J usage is TRBJ2-3; 9 bases line up with TRBD1. The CDR3 is made up of 19 amino acids. Trimming removed 0 bases from V and 2 bases from J; junction bases left unmatched: 12. Germline loops: CDR1 LGHNA, CDR2 YNFKEQ. The CDR3 region is CASSQEGGTGTRVTDTQYF. The CDR3 bases are TGTGCCAGCAGCCAAGAAGGAGGGACAGGGACCCGAGTCACAGATACGCAGTATTTT.

The CDR3 DNA reads as TGTGCCAGCAGTTTATACAGGGGGGTGACCGGGGAGCTGTTTTTT. This gives the protein CASSLYRGVTGELFF. The chain has TRBV28 and TRBJ2-2; TRBD1 matches at 8 bases. Germline V lookup: CDR1 MDHEN, CDR2 SYDVKM. The CDR3 sequence is 15 residues long. J lost 5 bases, V lost 1 base, and 3 bases had no gene match. The complete variable domain, with remaining parts taken from reference TRBV28 and TRBJ2-2, reads DVKVTQSSRYLVKRTGEKVFLECVQDMDHENMFWYRQDPGLGLRLIYFSYDVKMKEKGDIPEGYSVSREKKERFSLILESASTNQTSMYLCASSLYRGVTGELFFGEGSRLTVL.

Here the CDR3 DNA reads TGCGCCAGCAGCCAAGAACAGGGGTGGGGGGCCAACGTCCTGACTTTC. Amino acid sequence: CASSQEQGWGANVLTF. The chain couples TRBV4-3 to TRBJ2-6; 7 positions match TRBD1. The CDR3 runs to 16 residues. V lost 0 bases, J lost 4 bases, and 3 bases stayed unmatched. Germline V CDR1 and CDR2: LGHNA, YSLEER.

Concerning this clone itself: A read error may account for a junction end that differs from germline. The V and J genes are TRBV7-7 and TRBJ2-7, with 8 positions matching TRBD1. The germline V gene encodes CDR1 SSHAT and CDR2 FNYEAQ (reference sequence). The CDR3 is made up of 13 amino acids. The CDR3 spells CASSLGTGYEQYF. The CDR3 bases are TGTGCTAGCAGCTTGGGGACAGGCTACGAGCAGTACTTC.

This clone occurred once. This sequence joins TRBV7-9 and TRBJ2-1; D gene unclear. CDR1 SEHNR and CDR2 FQNEAQ come from the germline V gene (reference sequence). CDR3 length equals 13 residues. Trimming removed 0 bases from V and 7 bases from J, with 7 bases in between. CDR3: CASSLARMNEQFF. The CDR3 region has the DNA TGTGCCAGCAGCTTAGCGAGAATGAATGAGCAGTTCTTC.

In DNA form, the CDR3 reads TGTGCCAGCAGTTTTTCTGGTGGAGGAACCTACGAGCAGTACTTC. It translates to CASSFSGGGTYEQYF. J is TRBJ2-5 and V is TRBV9; D may be TRBD2 (5 bases). Matching the DNA end better, TRBJ2-7 makes the J call doubtful. The CDR3 contains 15 residues. The germline V gene encodes CDR1 SGDLS and CDR2 YYNGEE.

This chain connects TRBV7-2 to TRBJ1-5, with TRBD1 matching over 8 bases. V shed 5 bases and J 1 base; nucleotides not matched to a gene: 4. The CDR3 runs to 15 residues. Germline V gives CDR1 SGHTA, CDR2 FQGNSA. DNA of the CDR3: TGTGCCAGCAGCGCCGACAGGGGAAGCAATCAGCCCCAGCATTTT. It is translated as CASSADRGSNQPQHF. Full variable domain (rest looked up from reference TRBV7-2 and TRBJ1-5): GAGVSQSPSNKVTEKGKDVELRCDPISGHTALYWYRQSLGQGLEFLIYFQGNSAPDKSGLPSDRFSAERTGGSVSTLTIQRTQQEDSAVYLCASSADRGSNQPQHFGDGTRLSIL.

This chain links TRBV6-5 with TRBJ1-2; D unclear. CDR1 is MNHEY, CDR2 SVGAGI, per germline. Trimming removed 0 bases from V and 0 bases from J, with 8 bases in between. The CDR3 spans 15 residues. For the CDR3, the DNA is TGTGCCAGCAGTTACTCGAGGGCAGCTAACTATGGCTACACCTTC. Translation: CASSYSRAANYGYTF.

This clone was observed a handful of times. Germline and junction disagree at one end, which may indicate a read error. V usage is TRBV7-7 and J usage is TRBJ2-1; 7 nucleotides match TRBD1. CDR3 length equals 15 residues. Germline V gene data show CDR1 as SSHAT and CDR2 as FNYEAQ (reference sequence). CDR3 DNA: TGTGCTAGCAGCTTGGGGACCTTAGGGGGCTATGAGCAGTTCTTC. Translated: CASSLGTLGGYEQFF.

This clone was counted between two and nine times. The V and J genes are TRBV6-1 and TRBJ2-7; D perhaps matches TRBD1 (6 bases). V lost 2 bases and J lost 2, with 13 bases in between. The CDR3 sequence is 15 residues long. Germline CDR1 MNHNS, CDR2 SASEGT. The DNA of the CDR3 is TGTGCCAGCAGTGAACAGGGGCAGGGTCCCTACGAGCAGTACTTC. Translation gives CASSEQGQGPYEQYF.

The CDR3 sequence: CASSKDYKGGVYTDTQYF. The CDR3 DNA reads TGTGCCAGCAGCAAAGATTATAAGGGCGGGGTTTACACAGATACGCAGTATTTT. V usage is TRBV21-1 and J usage is TRBJ2-3; the table's D call, TRBD2, was not checked against the DNA. TRBV21-1 is flagged as a pseudogene. The CDR3 is made up of 18 amino acids.

This chain links TRBV5-6 with TRBJ2-7; TRBD1 aligns across 9 bases. This CDR3 contains 13 residues. Germline values: CDR1 SGHDT, CDR2 YYEEEE. CDR3 loop: CASSLGGGQGYVV. CDR3 nucleotides: TGTGCCAGCAGCTTGGGGGGGGGACAGGGATATGTGGTC.

As for this clone: Other nucleotide sequences in the sample specify the same CDR3. The chain has TRBV7-2 and TRBJ2-5; 7 nucleotides align to TRBD2. CDR3 length: 14 residues. Per germline, CDR1 SGHTA and CDR2 FQGNSA. V lost 1 base to trimming and J lost 2 bases; unmatched junction nucleotides: 1. CDR3 nucleotide sequence: TGTGCCAGCAGCTTAGGGGGGGGGCAAGAGACCCAGTACTTC. Protein product: CASSLGGGQETQYF.